The 20 T cell receptor beta chains presented below share a single source sample, sequenced in a study of blood T cell repertoires in COVID-19. Sequencing used immunoSEQ multiplex PCR; TCRdb keeps in-frame clones, though not all of them. This table holds about 320,000 clones, 89% found once. Sequenced input: PBMCs or T cells enriched from blood (not recorded which). The receptors stem from a man aged 60 to 75 who had recovered from COVID-19.

This rearrangement joins TRBV5-1 to TRBJ2-1; D possibly corresponds to TRBD2 (6 bases). CDR1 and CDR2 from the germline V gene are SGHRS and YFSETQ. Trimming cost V 0 bases and J 2 bases, with 9 bases left between them. This CDR3 contains 15 residues. CDR3 DNA: TGCGCCAGCAGCTTGGTCGGGAGTACCTACAATGAGCAGTTCTTC. Amino acid sequence: CASSLVGSTYNEQFF.

V and J are TRBV6-5 and TRBJ1-3, with unresolved D. In germline, CDR1 is MNHEY, CDR2 SVGAGI. This CDR3 has 15 amino acids. Between the trimmed V and J ends, which lost 0 bases and 3 bases, there was a span of 9 bases. The CDR3 region has the DNA TGTGCCAGCAGTTACTCGAGAGCTTTTGGAAACACCATATATTTT. It is translated as CASSYSRAFGNTIYF.

This clone has only one observation. J is TRBJ2-7 and V is TRBV2; no firm D call. Trimming pared 10 bases from V and 9 bases from J, leaving 19 bases between. Germline assignment: CDR1 SNHLY and CDR2 FYNNEI. CDR3 length: 12 residues. This chain's CDR3 is CATRPEASWQYF. The CDR3 DNA sequence: TGTGCCACGCGTCCCGAGGCCTCATGGCAGTACTTC.

This clone showed up just once. This chain links TRBV15 with TRBJ2-7; 13 bases align to TRBD2. Germline V gene lookup returns CDR1 LNHNV and CDR2 YYDKDF (reference sequence). Germline trimming cut 4 bases from V and 0 bases from J; bases unmatched to any gene: 6. This CDR3 spans 17 amino acids. CDR3 residues: CATSKGLAGDLSYEQYF. The CDR3 nucleotides are TGTGCCACCAGCAAAGGACTAGCGGGGGATCTCTCCTACGAGCAGTACTTC.

The table lists this clone with a count of one. This chain joins TRBV7-9 and TRBJ2-3; TRBD1 agrees at 10 bases. This CDR3 spans 15 amino acids. Germline CDR1 is SEHNR and CDR2 is FQNEAQ (reference sequence). Trimming took 5 bases from V and 4 from J; bases not matched to a gene: 6. The CDR3 nucleotides are TGTGCCAGCAGCCCCGGGACAGGGGTATCAGATACGCAGTATTTT. Translated: CASSPGTGVSDTQYF. Drawing the rest from reference TRBV7-9 and TRBJ2-3, the complete variable domain is DTGVSQNPRHKITKRGQNVTFRCDPISEHNRLYWYRQTLGQGPEFLTYFQNEAQLEKSRLLSDRFSAERPKGSFSTLEIQRTEQGDSAMYLCASSPGTGVSDTQYFGPGTRLTVL.

This clone has only one observation. The rearrangement links TRBV27 to TRBJ2-7; D is perhaps TRBD1 (6 bases). V gave up 5 bases and J gave up 5 bases, with 19 bases separating them. This CDR3 has 15 amino acids. The V gene's germline CDR1 is MNHEY and CDR2 SMNVEV (reference sequence). The DNA of the CDR3 is TGTGCCAGCAGTACTCCCGGGGCAGGGGCCCACGAGCAGTACTTC. Amino acid sequence: CASSTPGAGAHEQYF.

This clone came up once. Other nucleotide sequences in the sample specify the same CDR3. Written as DNA, the CDR3 is TGTGCCAGCAGCGCGTATTCCTACGAGCAGTACTTC. Translating gives CASSAYSYEQYF. V usage is TRBV25-1 and J usage is TRBJ2-7, with D unclear. The CDR3 is made up of 12 amino acids. V was shortened by 6 bases and J by 1 base, with 7 bases between the two germline ends. Germline values: CDR1 MGHDK, CDR2 SYGVNS.

V usage is TRBV5-4 and J usage is TRBJ2-7; D perhaps matches TRBD2 (6 bases). Between the trimmed V and J ends, which lost 0 bases and 5 bases, there was a span of 18 bases. The germline gives CDR1 SGHNT, CDR2 YYREEE (reference sequence). The CDR3 has 16 amino acids. DNA of the CDR3: TGTGCCAGCAGCTTGGGGCTCCAGCGGGTCGGGGACGAGCAGTACTTC. Its translation is CASSLGLQRVGDEQYF.

This clone was seen only once. The chain joins TRBV5-1 to TRBJ1-3; D unclear. Germline V lookup: CDR1 SGHRS, CDR2 YFSETQ. Trimming removed 2 bases from V and 2 bases from J, with 14 bases in between. This CDR3 has 16 amino acids. DNA for the CDR3: TGCGCCAGCAGCTTAATGGGAGAAATAACTGGAAACACCATATATTTT. Protein: CASSLMGEITGNTIYF.

The gene calls are TRBV7-3 and TRBJ2-1; TRBD2 is a possible D gene (5 bases). Per the germline V gene, CDR1 is SGHTA and CDR2 is FQGTGA. Deletions cut 1 base from V and 9 bases from J, with 25 bases between. This CDR3 comprises 18 residues. CDR3 amino acids: CASSLSASGGGSSFEQFF. As DNA, the CDR3 is TGTGCCAGCAGCTTAAGCGCTAGTGGTGGAGGTTCATCTTTTGAGCAGTTCTTC.

J is TRBJ2-5 and V is TRBV5-6; 10 bases line up with TRBD2. Germline lookup yields CDR1 SGHDT and CDR2 YYEEEE. The V gene end was trimmed by 3 bases and the J gene end by 4 bases; junction bases not matched to a gene: 6. This CDR3 spans 15 amino acids. CDR3: CASSSQAGGGETQYF. For the CDR3, the DNA is TGTGCCAGCAGCTCCCAAGCGGGAGGGGGAGAGACCCAGTACTTC. Variable domain in full (rest from reference TRBV5-6 and TRBJ2-5): DAGVTQSPTHLIKTRGQQVTLRCSPKSGHDTVSWYQQALGQGPQFIFQYYEEEERQRGNFPDRFSGHQFPNYSSELNVNALLLGDSALYLCASSSQAGGGETQYFGPGTRLLVL.

Written as DNA, the CDR3 is TGTGCCACCGGCGAAAAACTGTTTTTT. It encodes CATGEKLFF. The rearrangement joins TRBV15 to TRBJ1-4; the D is unclear. Germline V gene data show CDR1 as LNHNV and CDR2 as YYDKDF (reference sequence). V was trimmed by 8 bases and J by 8 bases, leaving 3 bases between them. The CDR3 loop spans 9 amino acids.

A note on this clone: This CDR3 is also generated by other DNA sequences in the sample. This chain joins TRBV5-1 and TRBJ2-7; no clear D. V was shortened by 4 bases and J by 4 bases, with 9 bases between the two germline ends. CDR1 is SGHRS, CDR2 YFSETQ, per germline. This CDR3 has 12 amino acids. This CDR3 reads CASSLDWYEQYF. In nucleotides, the CDR3 is TGCGCCAGCAGCCTAGACTGGTACGAGCAGTACTTC.

V and J are TRBV5-1 and TRBJ2-1; 15 bases line up with TRBD2. V shed 4 bases and J 4 bases; nucleotides not matched to a gene: 9. The CDR3 contains 18 residues. Germline V gives CDR1 SGHRS, CDR2 YFSETQ. CDR3 loop: CASSPGLAGGFGYNEQFF. Written as DNA, the CDR3 is TGCGCCAGCAGCCCGGGACTAGCGGGAGGTTTTGGGTACAATGAGCAGTTCTTC.

This clone was seen a handful of times. The rearrangement links TRBV9 to TRBJ2-1, with 9 bases that match TRBD2. CDR3 length: 16 amino acids. CDR1 is SGDLS, CDR2 YYNGEE, per germline. V gave up 4 bases and J gave up 4 bases; unmatched junction bases: 9. The CDR3 reads CASSPVGTSGYNEQFF. CDR3 coding DNA: TGTGCCAGCAGCCCCGTTGGAACTAGCGGGTACAATGAGCAGTTCTTC.

This chain uses TRBV30 with TRBJ1-6, with D perhaps TRBD1 (6 bases). Germline V CDR1 and CDR2: GTSNPN, SVGIG (reference sequence). The CDR3 is made up of 13 amino acids. Between the trimmed V and J ends, which lost 0 bases and 9 bases, there was a span of 9 bases. CDR3 DNA sequence: TGTGCCTGGAGTGTACAGGGTGGTTCACCCCTCCACTTT. Translating gives CAWSVQGGSPLHF.

The chain recombines TRBV24-1 with TRBJ1-5; D is uncertain. The CDR3 contains 19 residues. Germline-derived CDR1 and CDR2 are KGHDR and SFDVKD. Trimming took off 6 bases at V and 1 base at J, with 24 bases between the two ends. CDR3 DNA sequence: TGTGCCACCAGTCTCCCTCGGGGATTATGGTTGGGAAGCAATCAGCCCCAGCATTTT. Protein sequence: CATSLPRGLWLGSNQPQHF.

This rearrangement joins TRBV4-1 to TRBJ2-3, with D possibly TRBD1 on 5 matching bases. CDR1 and CDR2 from the germline V gene are MGHRA and YSYEKL. The CDR3 consists of 15 residues. V was cut by 0 bases and J by 4 bases, with 11 bases left in between. The CDR3 DNA follows: TGCGCCAGCAGCCAAGAAGGCGACAGTTCAGATACGCAGTATTTT. Protein sequence: CASSQEGDSSDTQYF.

The gene calls are TRBV4-1 and TRBJ1-1; D may be TRBD1 (6 bases). This CDR3 is 14 amino acids long. CDR1 is MGHRA, CDR2 YSYEKL, per germline. Trimming cost V 4 bases and J 4 bases, with 13 bases left between them. CDR3 sequence: CASSLVGHPTEAFF. CDR3 sequence (DNA): TGCGCCAGCAGCCTAGTGGGACATCCCACTGAAGCTTTCTTT.

V gene TRBV5-1 combines with J gene TRBJ2-3; 7 bases map to TRBD2. The germline CDR1 and CDR2 sequences are SGHRS and YFSETQ. The junction had 8 bases not matched to a gene; V was cut back by 0 bases and J by 1 base. This CDR3 spans 17 amino acids. The DNA for the CDR3 is TGCGCCAGCAGCTTGGGAGCCAGCGGGGCCCGCACAGATACGCAGTATTTT. Residues: CASSLGASGARTDTQYF.